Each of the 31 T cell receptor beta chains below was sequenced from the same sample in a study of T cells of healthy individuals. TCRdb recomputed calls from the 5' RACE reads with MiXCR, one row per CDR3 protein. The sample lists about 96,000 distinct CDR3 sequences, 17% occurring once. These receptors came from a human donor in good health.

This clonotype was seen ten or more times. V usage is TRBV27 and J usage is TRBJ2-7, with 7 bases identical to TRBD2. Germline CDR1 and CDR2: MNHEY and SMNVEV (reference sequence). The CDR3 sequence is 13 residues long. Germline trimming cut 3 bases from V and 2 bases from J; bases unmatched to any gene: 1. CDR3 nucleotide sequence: TGTGCCAGCAGTTTCGGACTAGCCTACGAGCAGTACTTC. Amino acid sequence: CASSFGLAYEQYF.

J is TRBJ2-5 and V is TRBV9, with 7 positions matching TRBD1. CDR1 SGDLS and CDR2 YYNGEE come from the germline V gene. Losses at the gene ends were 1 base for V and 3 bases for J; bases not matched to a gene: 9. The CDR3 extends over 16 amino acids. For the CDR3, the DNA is TGTGCCAGCAGCGTAAGCTCAGGGGGAGTGGAAGAGACCCAGTACTTC. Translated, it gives CASSVSSGGVEETQYF.

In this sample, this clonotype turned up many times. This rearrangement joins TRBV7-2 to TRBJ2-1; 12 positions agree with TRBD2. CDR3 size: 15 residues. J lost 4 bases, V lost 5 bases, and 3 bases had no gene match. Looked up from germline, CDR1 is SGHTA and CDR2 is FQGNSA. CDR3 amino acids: CASSPGLAGYNEQFF. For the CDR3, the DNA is TGTGCCAGCAGCCCCGGACTAGCGGGGTACAATGAGCAGTTCTTC.

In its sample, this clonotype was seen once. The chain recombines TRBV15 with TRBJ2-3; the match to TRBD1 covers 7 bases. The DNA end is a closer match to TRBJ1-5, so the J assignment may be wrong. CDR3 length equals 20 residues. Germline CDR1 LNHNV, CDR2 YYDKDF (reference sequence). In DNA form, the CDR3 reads TGTGCCACCAGCAGAGACAGGGGGTCTTTGACTAGCGGGAGTAGGGATACGCAGCATTTT. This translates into CATSRDRGSLTSGSRDTQHF.

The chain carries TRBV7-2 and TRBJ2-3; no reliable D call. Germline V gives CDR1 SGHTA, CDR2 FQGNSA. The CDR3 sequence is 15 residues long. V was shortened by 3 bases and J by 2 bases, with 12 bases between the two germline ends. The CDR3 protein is CASSFQPYNTDTQYF. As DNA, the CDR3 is TGTGCCAGCAGCTTCCAGCCCTACAACACAGATACGCAGTATTTT.

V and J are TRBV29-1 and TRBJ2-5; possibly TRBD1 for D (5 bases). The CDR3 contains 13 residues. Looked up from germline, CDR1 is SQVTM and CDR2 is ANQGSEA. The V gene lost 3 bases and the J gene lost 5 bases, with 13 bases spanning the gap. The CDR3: CSVDDQGRETQYF. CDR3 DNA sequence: TGCAGCGTTGACGACCAGGGCCGTGAGACCCAGTACTTC.

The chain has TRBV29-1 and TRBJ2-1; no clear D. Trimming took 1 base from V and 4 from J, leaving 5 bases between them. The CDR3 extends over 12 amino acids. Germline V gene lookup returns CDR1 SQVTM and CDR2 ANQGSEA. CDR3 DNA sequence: TGCAGCGTTGAAGGAATTTACAATGAGCAGTTCTTC. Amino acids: CSVEGIYNEQFF.

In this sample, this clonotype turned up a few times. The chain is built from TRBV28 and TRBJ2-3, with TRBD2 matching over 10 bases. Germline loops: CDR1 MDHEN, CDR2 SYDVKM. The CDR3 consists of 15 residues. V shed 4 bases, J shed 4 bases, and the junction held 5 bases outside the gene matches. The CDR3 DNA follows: TGTGCCAGCAGTTCCCGTCTAGCGGGGGCAGATACGCAGTATTTT. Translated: CASSSRLAGADTQYF.

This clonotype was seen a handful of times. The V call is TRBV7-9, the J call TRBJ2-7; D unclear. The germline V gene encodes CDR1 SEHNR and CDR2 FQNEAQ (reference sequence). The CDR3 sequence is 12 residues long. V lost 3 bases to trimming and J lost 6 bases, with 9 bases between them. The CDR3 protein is CASSFDLLEQYF. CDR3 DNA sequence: TGTGCCAGCAGCTTTGATCTACTCGAGCAGTACTTC.

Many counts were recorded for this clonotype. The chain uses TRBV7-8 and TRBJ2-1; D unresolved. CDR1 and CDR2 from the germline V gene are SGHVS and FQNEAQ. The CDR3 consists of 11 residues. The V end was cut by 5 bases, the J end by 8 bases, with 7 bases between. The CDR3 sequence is CASSPLHEQFF. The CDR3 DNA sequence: TGTGCCAGCAGCCCCCTCCATGAGCAGTTCTTC. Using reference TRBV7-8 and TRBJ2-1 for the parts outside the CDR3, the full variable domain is GAGVSQSPRYKVAKRGQDVALRCDPISGHVSLFWYQQALGQGPEFLTYFQNEAQLDKSGLPSDRFFAERPEGSVSTLKIQRTQQEDSAVYLCASSPLHEQFFGPGTRLTVL.

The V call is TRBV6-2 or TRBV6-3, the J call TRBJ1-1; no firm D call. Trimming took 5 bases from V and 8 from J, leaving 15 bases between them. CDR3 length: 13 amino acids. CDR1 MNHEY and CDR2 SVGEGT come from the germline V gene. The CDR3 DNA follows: TGTGCCAGCAGTCTCCCAGGACCTACCGAAGCTTTCTTT. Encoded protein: CASSLPGPTEAFF.

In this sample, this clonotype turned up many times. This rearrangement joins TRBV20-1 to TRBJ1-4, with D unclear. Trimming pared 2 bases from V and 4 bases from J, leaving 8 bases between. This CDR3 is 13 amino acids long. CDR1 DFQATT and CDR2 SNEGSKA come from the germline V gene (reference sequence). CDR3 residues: CSARIGFNEKLFF. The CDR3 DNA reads TGCAGTGCTAGAATTGGGTTTAATGAAAAACTGTTTTTT.

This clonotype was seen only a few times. The CDR3 DNA reads TGTGCCATCAGTGAGTCGGGGGGGAGTGCTGGGGCCAACGTCCTGACTTTC. It codes for CAISESGGSAGANVLTF. The gene calls are TRBV10-3 and TRBJ2-6; the match to TRBD2 covers 7 bases. Germline trimming cut 0 bases from V and 2 bases from J; bases unmatched to any gene: 4. The germline V gene encodes CDR1 ENHRY and CDR2 SYGVKD. This CDR3 is 17 amino acids long.

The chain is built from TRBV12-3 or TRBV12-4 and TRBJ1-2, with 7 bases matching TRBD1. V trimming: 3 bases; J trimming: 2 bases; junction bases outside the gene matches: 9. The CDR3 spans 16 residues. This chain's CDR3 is CASSFMSGGANYGYTF. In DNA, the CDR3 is TGTGCCAGCAGTTTTATGTCAGGGGGGGCAAACTATGGCTACACCTTC.

DNA for the CDR3: TGTGCCAGCAGCTCCCGGGGTAGCGGGGACACAGATACGCAGTATTTT. Translating gives CASSSRGSGDTDTQYF. The chain joins TRBV9 to TRBJ2-3, with TRBD2 identical over 8 bases. Germline CDR1 reads SGDLS; CDR2 reads YYNGEE. The CDR3 is made up of 16 amino acids. V shed 4 bases and J 2 bases; nucleotides not matched to a gene: 9.

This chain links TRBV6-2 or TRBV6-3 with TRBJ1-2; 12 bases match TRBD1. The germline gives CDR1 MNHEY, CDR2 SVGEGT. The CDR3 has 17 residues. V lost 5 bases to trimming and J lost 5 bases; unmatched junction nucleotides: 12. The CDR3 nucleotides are TGTGCCAGCAGTGGCCCGGGACAGGGGGCGACTCCGTATGGCTACACCTTC. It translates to CASSGPGQGATPYGYTF.

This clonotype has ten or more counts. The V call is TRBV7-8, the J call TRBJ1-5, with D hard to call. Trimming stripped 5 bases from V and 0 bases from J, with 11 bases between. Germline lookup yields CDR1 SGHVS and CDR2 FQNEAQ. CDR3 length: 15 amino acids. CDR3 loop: CASSLDGRSNQPQHF. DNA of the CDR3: TGTGCCAGCAGCCTCGACGGCCGTAGCAATCAGCCCCAGCATTTT.

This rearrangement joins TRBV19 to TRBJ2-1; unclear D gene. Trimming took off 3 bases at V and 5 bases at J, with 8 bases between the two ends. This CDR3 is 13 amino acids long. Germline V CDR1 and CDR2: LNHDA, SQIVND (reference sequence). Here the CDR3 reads CASSIAEDNEQFF. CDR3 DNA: TGTGCCAGTAGTATCGCAGAAGACAATGAGCAGTTCTTC.

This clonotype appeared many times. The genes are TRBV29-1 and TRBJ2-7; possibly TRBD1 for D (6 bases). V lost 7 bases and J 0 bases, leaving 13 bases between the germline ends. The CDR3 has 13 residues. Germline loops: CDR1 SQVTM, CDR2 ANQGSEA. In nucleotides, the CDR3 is TGCAGCGCCACACAGGGATACTCCTACGAGCAGTACTTC. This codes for CSATQGYSYEQYF.

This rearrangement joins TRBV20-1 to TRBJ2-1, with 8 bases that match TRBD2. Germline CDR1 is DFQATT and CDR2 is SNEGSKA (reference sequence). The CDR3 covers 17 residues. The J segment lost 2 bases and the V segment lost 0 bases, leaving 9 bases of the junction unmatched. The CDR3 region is CSAREAGVGGTYNEQFF. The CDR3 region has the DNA TGCAGTGCTAGAGAAGCGGGGGTAGGCGGGACCTACAATGAGCAGTTCTTC.

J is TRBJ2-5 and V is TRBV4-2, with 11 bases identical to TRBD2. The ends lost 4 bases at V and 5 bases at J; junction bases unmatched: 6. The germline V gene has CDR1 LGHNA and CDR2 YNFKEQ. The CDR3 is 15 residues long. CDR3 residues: CASSPLAGGVETQYF. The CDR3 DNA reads TGTGCCAGCAGCCCCCTAGCGGGGGGCGTCGAGACCCAGTACTTC.

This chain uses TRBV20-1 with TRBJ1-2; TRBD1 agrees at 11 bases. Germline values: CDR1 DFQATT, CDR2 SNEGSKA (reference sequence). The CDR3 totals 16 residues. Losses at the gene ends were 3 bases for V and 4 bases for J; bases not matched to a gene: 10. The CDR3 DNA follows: TGCAGTGCTAGTATTGGGGGGACAGGGGGAGCCTATGGCTACACCTTC. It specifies CSASIGGTGGAYGYTF.

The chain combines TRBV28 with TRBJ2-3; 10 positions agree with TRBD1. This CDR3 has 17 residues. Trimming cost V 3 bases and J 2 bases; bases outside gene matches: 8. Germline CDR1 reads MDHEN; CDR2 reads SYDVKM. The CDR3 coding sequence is TGTGCCAGCAGTTTTAGCGGGACAGGGGACCCCACAGATACGCAGTATTTT. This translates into CASSFSGTGDPTDTQYF.

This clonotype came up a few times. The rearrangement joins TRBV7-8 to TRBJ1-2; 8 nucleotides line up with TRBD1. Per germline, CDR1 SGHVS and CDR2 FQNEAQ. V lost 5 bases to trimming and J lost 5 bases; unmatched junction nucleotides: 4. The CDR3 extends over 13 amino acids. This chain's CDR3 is CASSQGAWYGYTF. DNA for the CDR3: TGTGCCAGCAGCCAGGGGGCTTGGTATGGCTACACCTTC.

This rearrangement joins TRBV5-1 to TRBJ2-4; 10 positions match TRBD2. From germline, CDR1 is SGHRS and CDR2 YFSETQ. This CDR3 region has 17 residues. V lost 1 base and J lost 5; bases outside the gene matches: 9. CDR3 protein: CASSLPSGGHAENIQYF. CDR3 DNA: TGCGCCAGCAGCTTGCCTAGCGGGGGTCATGCCGAAAACATTCAGTACTTC.

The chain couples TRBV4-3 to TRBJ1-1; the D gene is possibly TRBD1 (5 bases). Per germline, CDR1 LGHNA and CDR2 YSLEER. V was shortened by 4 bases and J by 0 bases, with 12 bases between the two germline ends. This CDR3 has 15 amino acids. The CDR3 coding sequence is TGCGCCAGCAGCCTCCAGGGCGGGGTGAACACTGAAGCTTTCTTT. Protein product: CASSLQGGVNTEAFF.

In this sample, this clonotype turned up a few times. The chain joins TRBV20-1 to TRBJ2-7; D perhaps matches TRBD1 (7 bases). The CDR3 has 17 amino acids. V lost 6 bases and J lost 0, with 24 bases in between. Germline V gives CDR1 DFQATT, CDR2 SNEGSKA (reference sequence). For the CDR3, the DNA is TGCAGTGCGGAGACAGGGTTTTGGACTACCAGCTCCTACGAGCAGTACTTC. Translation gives CSAETGFWTTSSYEQYF.

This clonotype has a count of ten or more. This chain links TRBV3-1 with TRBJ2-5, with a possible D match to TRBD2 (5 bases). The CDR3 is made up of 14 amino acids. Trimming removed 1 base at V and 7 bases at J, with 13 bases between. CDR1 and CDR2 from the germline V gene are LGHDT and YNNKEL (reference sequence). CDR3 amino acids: CASSQASTVGTQYF. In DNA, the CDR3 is TGTGCCAGCAGCCAAGCTAGCACAGTGGGGACCCAGTACTTC.

The CDR3 region is CASGPPVGYQPQHF. The CDR3 DNA reads as TGTGCCAGCGGGCCGCCGGTAGGTTATCAGCCCCAGCATTTT. V is TRBV28 and J is TRBJ1-5; no clear D gene. Germline V gene lookup returns CDR1 MDHEN and CDR2 SYDVKM. This CDR3 is 14 amino acids long. V was pared by 8 bases and J by 5 bases, with 16 bases between.

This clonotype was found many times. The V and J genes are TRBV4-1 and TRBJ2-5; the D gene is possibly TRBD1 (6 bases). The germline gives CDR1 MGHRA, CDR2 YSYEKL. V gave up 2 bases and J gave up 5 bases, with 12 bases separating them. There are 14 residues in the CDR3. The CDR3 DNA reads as TGCGCCAGCAGCCAACTCGGCAGGGGTGAGACCCAGTACTTC. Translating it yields CASSQLGRGETQYF.

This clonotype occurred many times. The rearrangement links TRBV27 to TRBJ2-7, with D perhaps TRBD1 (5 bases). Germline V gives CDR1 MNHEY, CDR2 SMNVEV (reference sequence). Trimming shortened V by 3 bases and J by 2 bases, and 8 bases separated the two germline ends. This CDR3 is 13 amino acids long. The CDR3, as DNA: TGTGCCAGCAGTTTGGGGCCCCCCTACGAGCAGTACTTC. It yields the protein CASSLGPPYEQYF.